The clone carrying this T cell receptor beta chain was seen repeatedly, ten times or more. Its antigen remains unidentified. These data are taken from a study of regulatory T cells in long-lasting Graves disease. Overall study findings and caveats: With a small sample size, accuracy may have been reduced.

As to time point: newly diagnosed GD, antithyroid drugs for less than 3 months. Generation of the TCR library employed RNA extracted from PBMCs. V was pared by 0 bases and J by 3 bases, with 6 bases of the junction left unmatched. From germline, CDR1 is SGHDT and CDR2 YYEEEE. This CDR3 has 16 amino acids. Through Arm-PCR of CDR3 regions and iRepertoire HTBI primers, TCR beta libraries were built. TCRdb reanalysed the multiplex PCR reads using MiXCR and keeps one entry per CDR3 protein. The repertoire holds roughly 520,000 distinct CDR3 sequences, with 12% as singletons. This same sample was also taken into another study, of T cells in Graves' hyperthyroidism and ophthalmopathy.

The sequencing used peripheral blood mononuclear cells (PBMCs), collected at new diagnosis, from a patient treated with antithyroid drugs. This clonotype was obtained from a woman in her twenties or thirties with Graves disease. The chain uses TRBV5-6 and TRBJ2-5; the match to TRBD2 covers 9 bases. CDR3 nucleotide sequence: TGTGCCAGCAGCTTGGGAGTCCTAGCGGGAAAAGAGACCCAGTACTTC. As protein: CASSLGVLAGKETQYF.